In its sample, the clone carrying this T cell receptor beta chain was seen once. As yet, its antigen is unknown. This sample stems from a study of shared clonotypes between healthy human individuals. Points from the study as a whole: In contrast to clonotypes shared by all four donors, non-shared clonotypes had lower generation probabilities. Researchers found naive subsets generally carried larger estimated richness than memory subsets.

The authors loaded about 0.2 ug DNA, 25,000 to 30,000 T cell genomes, into sorted-subset replicate PCRs. The protocol was immunoSEQ multiplex PCR, while the TCRdb copy is restricted to in-frame clones and leaves out a portion. The sample records fewer than 1.6 million clones, approximately 98.5% being singletons. Trimming cost V 0 bases and J 6 bases; bases outside gene matches: 16. This CDR3 has 19 amino acids. CDR1 and CDR2 (germline): SGHAT, FQNNGV. V gene TRBV11-2 combines with J gene TRBJ2-1, with 8 bases that match TRBD1. The sample taken for sequencing was naive CD4+ T cells sorted from blood. Subset defined: CD45RA+ positively selected. The receptor comes from a man aged 25 to 45 in good health. In nucleotides, the CDR3 is TGTGCCAGCAGCTTAGACCTAGAACGCTGGACAGGGTTTTTCAATGAGCAGTTCTTC. Translating it yields CASSLDLERWTGFFNEQFF. The entire variable domain, with the rest obtained from reference TRBV11-2 and TRBJ2-1, is as follows: EAGVAQSPRYKIIEKRQSVAFWCNPISGHATLYWYQQILGQGPKLLIQFQNNGVVDDSQLPKDRFSAERLKGVDSTLKIQPAKLEDSAVYLCASSLDLERWTGFFNEQFFGPGTRLTVL.